The 29 T cell receptor beta chains below were found in one sample sequenced in a study of early T cells in non-severe SARS-CoV-2 infection. From the 5' RACE reads, TCRdb called clonotypes with MiXCR, one entry per CDR3 protein. The data hold 30,000 or so distinct CDR3 sequences, with 6.6% observed a single time. Sequenced sample: whole blood. All receptors come from an adult who was a healthcare worker with PCR-confirmed SARS-CoV-2 infection or an uninfected control (not recorded which).

This clonotype appeared a few times. This chain uses TRBV27 with TRBJ2-5; perhaps TRBD2 as D (7 bases). Germline V lookup: CDR1 MNHEY, CDR2 SMNVEV (reference sequence). The V gene lost 5 bases and the J gene lost 4 bases, with 11 bases spanning the gap. The CDR3 has 13 amino acids. This CDR3 is CASSRGGAETQYF. The CDR3 coding sequence is TGTGCCAGCAGTAGGGGGGGGGCAGAGACCCAGTACTTC.

The V gene is TRBV7-9, the J gene TRBJ2-4; D might be TRBD1 (6 bases). CDR1 SEHNR and CDR2 FQNEAQ come from the germline V gene (reference sequence). The CDR3 has 15 amino acids. The ends were cut back, 5 bases at V and 1 base at J, with 12 bases in the middle. CDR3 in DNA: TGTGCCAGCAGCCTGTTGCAGGGGGCCAAAAACATTCAGTACTTC. It translates to CASSLLQGAKNIQYF.

This chain uses TRBV7-8 with TRBJ2-5, with D possibly being TRBD1 or TRBD2 (5 bases each). This CDR3 is built from 14 residues. V shed 5 bases and J shed 3 bases, with 13 bases lying between them. Germline CDR1 is SGHVS and CDR2 is FQNEAQ. DNA of the CDR3: TGTGCCAGCAGCGACGGGACGCCAGAAGAGACCCAGTACTTC. It translates to CASSDGTPEETQYF.

This clonotype has ten or more counts. The DNA for the CDR3 is TGCAGTGCTAGTTTCCAGAACACTGAAGCTTTCTTT. It encodes CSASFQNTEAFF. The gene calls are TRBV20-1 and TRBJ1-1; D call uncertain. V lost 3 bases to trimming and J lost 1 base, with 6 bases between them. Germline V gene data show CDR1 as DFQATT and CDR2 as SNEGSKA (reference sequence). The CDR3 loop spans 12 amino acids.

This clonotype was seen repeatedly, ten times or more. CDR3 nucleotides: TGTGCCAGCTCACCCCCGGGACTCACGAATCAGGCACGTGAGCAGTTCTTC. Translating it yields CASSPPGLTNQAREQFF. The gene calls are TRBV18 and TRBJ2-1; tentatively, D is TRBD2 (6 bases). There are 17 residues in the CDR3. Trimming left V 3 bases short and J 9 bases short, with 24 bases between. Looked up from germline, CDR1 is KGHSH and CDR2 is LQKENI.

This clonotype appeared many times. The chain uses TRBV7-9 and TRBJ2-1; 9 bases agree with TRBD1. Trimming removed 5 bases from V and 6 bases from J; junction bases left unmatched: 14. From germline, CDR1 is SEHNR and CDR2 FQNEAQ (reference sequence). The CDR3 sequence is 17 residues long. As DNA, the CDR3 is TGTGCCAGCAGCCAGACCTACCCGGGACAGGGTCGCAATGAGCAGTTCTTC. Residues: CASSQTYPGQGRNEQFF. Using reference TRBV7-9 and TRBJ2-1 for the parts outside the CDR3, the full variable domain is DTGVSQNPRHKITKRGQNVTFRCDPISEHNRLYWYRQTLGQGPEFLTYFQNEAQLEKSRLLSDRFSAERPKGSFSTLEIQRTEQGDSAMYLCASSQTYPGQGRNEQFFGPGTRLTVL.

This clonotype was detected ten times or more. The rearrangement joins TRBV20-1 to TRBJ1-5; D is perhaps TRBD1 (5 bases). Germline V gives CDR1 DFQATT, CDR2 SNEGSKA (reference sequence). The CDR3 spans 13 residues. V was clipped by 5 bases and J by 1 base, with 9 bases between them. The CDR3 sequence: CSAGTVSNQPQHF. The CDR3, as DNA: TGCAGTGCTGGGACGGTGAGCAATCAGCCCCAGCATTTT.

This clonotype was found many times. The rearrangement links TRBV2 to TRBJ1-1; 7 nucleotides align to TRBD1. The germline V gene encodes CDR1 SNHLY and CDR2 FYNNEI. The V segment lost 6 bases and the J segment 0 bases; nucleotides outside the gene matches: 4. The CDR3 spans 14 residues. The CDR3 spells CASRRQGMNTEAFF. For the CDR3, the DNA is TGTGCCAGCAGGAGACAGGGCATGAACACTGAAGCTTTCTTT.

The genes are TRBV7-9 and TRBJ2-2; D is ambiguous. The V end was cut by 4 bases, the J end by 9 bases, with 15 bases between. Germline assignment: CDR1 SEHNR and CDR2 FQNEAQ (reference sequence). The length of the CDR3 is 14 residues. This CDR3 reads CASSYSLSRRELFF. As DNA, the CDR3 is TGTGCCAGCAGCTATTCCCTTTCCCGCAGGGAGCTGTTTTTT.

Worth noting for this clonotype: A much larger clone differs from this one at a single base, so this may be a read error. V and J are TRBV10-3 and TRBJ2-7, with 9 bases identical to TRBD2. V gave up 0 bases and J gave up 4 bases; unmatched junction bases: 10. Germline CDR1 and CDR2: ENHRY and SYGVKD. The CDR3 sequence is 17 residues long. The CDR3 spells CAISESEVGSGSYEQYF. The CDR3 DNA is TGTGCCATCAGTGAGTCGGAAGTCGGTAGCGGGAGTTACGAGCAGTACTTC.

This clonotype was seen more than once but under ten times. The CDR3 here is CSAREDYPNEQFF. CDR3 bases: TGCAGTGCTAGAGAGGACTACCCCAATGAGCAGTTCTTC. This sequence joins TRBV20-1 and TRBJ2-1; TRBD2 might be the D (6 bases). The CDR3 is 13 amino acids. Trimming stripped 0 bases from V and 6 bases from J, with 9 bases between. Germline loops: CDR1 DFQATT, CDR2 SNEGSKA (reference sequence).

This clonotype was counted many times. This rearrangement joins TRBV12-3 or TRBV12-4 to TRBJ2-3, with TRBD2 identical over 8 bases. Trimming removed 4 bases from V and 2 bases from J; junction bases left unmatched: 14. CDR3 size: 18 residues. The CDR3, as DNA: TGTGCCAGCAGTTCGCCCCCCGGGCGGGGGGTCAACACAGATACGCAGTATTTT. It encodes CASSSPPGRGVNTDTQYF.

There are many counts of this clonotype. The chain couples TRBV14 to TRBJ1-5; D remains ambiguous. The CDR3 spans 13 residues. V lost 3 bases, J lost 3 bases, and 6 bases lay in between. Germline lookup yields CDR1 SGHDN and CDR2 FVKESK. The CDR3 DNA follows: TGTGCCAGCAGCCATGACCACAATCAGCCCCAGCATTTT. Translating gives CASSHDHNQPQHF.

Only a few counts were recorded for this clonotype. The gene calls are TRBV9 and TRBJ2-7; 8 bases line up with TRBD1. The CDR3 loop spans 14 amino acids. Looked up from germline, CDR1 is SGDLS and CDR2 is YYNGEE. J was trimmed by 6 bases and V by 6 bases; bases with no gene match: 11. DNA for the CDR3: TGTGCCAGCACTAGGACAGGGACGGAGGCCGAGCAGTACTTC. This encodes CASTRTGTEAEQYF.

This clonotype was seen a few times. The CDR3 here is CASSTQLRGWKTQYF. Written as DNA, the CDR3 is TGTGCCAGTAGTACCCAGCTTCGGGGGTGGAAGACCCAGTACTTC. This chain uses TRBV19 with TRBJ2-5, with D perhaps matching TRBD2 (6 bases). V shed 4 bases and J shed 6 bases, with 18 bases lying between them. In germline, CDR1 is LNHDA, CDR2 SQIVND (reference sequence). There are 15 residues in the CDR3.

Concerning this clonotype itself: A much more abundant neighbour one base away suggests this may be a read error. This sequence joins TRBV7-8 and TRBJ2-3, with D possibly being TRBD1 (6 bases). CDR3 length: 14 residues. From germline, CDR1 is SGHVS and CDR2 FQNEAQ. The CDR3 sequence: CASSPRRDTHTQYF. DNA of the CDR3: TGTGCCAGCAGCCCACGTCGGGACACACATACGCAGTATTTT.

The sample holds a few counts of this clonotype. The V and J genes are TRBV11-2 and TRBJ2-5; D may be TRBD2 (6 bases). Between the trimmed V and J ends, which lost 1 base and 0 bases, there was a span of 9 bases. Germline CDR1 SGHAT, CDR2 FQNNGV. The CDR3 totals 15 residues. This chain's CDR3 is CASSLAGVHQETQYF. The CDR3 bases are TGTGCCAGCAGCTTAGCGGGAGTCCACCAAGAGACCCAGTACTTC.

Many counts were recorded for this clonotype. The V gene is TRBV9, the J gene TRBJ2-1, with D unclear. Trimming shortened V by 4 bases and J by 6 bases, and 14 bases separated the two germline ends. The CDR3 runs to 14 residues. The V gene's germline CDR1 is SGDLS and CDR2 YYNGEE. The CDR3 spells CASSSSDLGNEQFF. The CDR3, as DNA: TGTGCCAGCAGCTCCAGTGACCTAGGCAATGAGCAGTTCTTC.

Ten or more counts support this clonotype. This chain connects TRBV2 to TRBJ1-2; D not certain. The CDR3 length is 15 residues. Trimming took 2 bases from V and 1 from J, leaving 11 bases between them. Germline CDR1 is SNHLY and CDR2 is FYNNEI. DNA for the CDR3: TGTGCCAGCAGTGAAATGCAGCAGATTAACTATGGCTACACCTTC. Protein sequence: CASSEMQQINYGYTF.

On this clonotype: One end of the junction varies from germline; a read error may be responsible. The chain recombines TRBV27 with TRBJ2-5; D is possibly TRBD2 (6 bases). In germline, CDR1 is MNHEY, CDR2 SMNVEV (reference sequence). CDR3 length: 14 residues. CDR3 coding DNA: TGTGCCAGCAGTCTATCTAGGAGGGAAGAGACCCAGTACTTC. This gives the protein CASSLSRREETQYF.

This clonotype was found many times. This rearrangement joins TRBV12-3 or TRBV12-4 to TRBJ2-5; the D gene is possibly TRBD1 (5 bases). This CDR3 region has 13 residues. Trimming took off 8 bases at V and 2 bases at J, with 12 bases between the two ends. The CDR3 DNA reads as TGTGCCAGCTCCGCGCAGGGTCAAGAGACCCAGTACTTC. Its translation: CASSAQGQETQYF.

This clonotype was observed a handful of times. The V call is TRBV18, the J call TRBJ1-2, with unresolved D. CDR1 KGHSH and CDR2 LQKENI come from the germline V gene. The V end lost 2 bases, the J end lost 3 bases, and 4 bases lay between the germline ends. The CDR3 length is 12 residues. CDR3 loop: CASSPEDYGYTF. The CDR3 DNA follows: TGTGCCAGCTCACCAGAGGACTATGGCTACACCTTC.

This clonotype was counted many times. The V call is TRBV30, the J call TRBJ1-3; D uncertain. The CDR3 has 13 residues. Trimming left V 4 bases short and J 4 bases short, with 11 bases between. CDR1 is GTSNPN and CDR2 is SVGIG in the germline V gene (reference sequence). Here the CDR3 reads CAWTRFGGNTIYF. CDR3 in DNA: TGTGCCTGGACCAGGTTTGGAGGAAACACCATATATTTT.

This clonotype was seen ten or more times. The chain recombines TRBV19 with TRBJ2-6; 8 positions agree with TRBD1. Germline assignment: CDR1 LNHDA and CDR2 SQIVND (reference sequence). The ends lost 5 bases at V and 0 bases at J; junction bases unmatched: 6. CDR3 length: 17 amino acids. CDR3: CASSPDRAYSGANVLTF. The CDR3 DNA reads as TGTGCCAGTAGTCCGGACAGGGCGTACTCTGGGGCCAACGTCCTGACTTTC.

This clonotype was detected ten times or more. V usage is TRBV12-3 or TRBV12-4 and J usage is TRBJ2-3, with 10 bases matching TRBD2. With 7 bases clipped from V and 6 bases from J, the junction kept 13 bases outside the gene matches. This CDR3 comprises 16 residues. As DNA, the CDR3 is TGTGCCAGCACCCAGAGGCTAGCGGGGGCAAGTGATACGCAGTATTTT. The encoded protein is CASTQRLAGASDTQYF.

The sample holds many counts of this clonotype. V usage is TRBV9 and J usage is TRBJ2-2, with 7 bases matching TRBD2. The CDR3 runs 15 residues. With V trimmed by 0 bases and J by 6 bases, 5 bases remained unmatched. Germline CDR1 is SGDLS and CDR2 is YYNGEE. The CDR3 nucleotides are TGTGCCAGCAGCGTAGGGACTAGTTCTGCCGGGGAGCTGTTTTTT. Translation gives CASSVGTSSAGELFF.

In its sample, this clonotype was seen many times. The V call is TRBV9, the J call TRBJ1-5; TRBD1 matches 7 bases. With 0 bases clipped from V and 2 bases from J, the junction kept 2 bases outside the gene matches. Germline lookup yields CDR1 SGDLS and CDR2 YYNGEE. The CDR3 consists of 15 residues. Written as DNA, the CDR3 is TGTGCCAGCAGCGTAGGGCAGGGGGGCAATCAGCCCCAGCATTTT. It is translated as CASSVGQGGNQPQHF.

The V call is TRBV14, the J call TRBJ2-3; D possibly uses TRBD1 or TRBD2 (5 bases each). The V gene's germline CDR1 is SGHDN and CDR2 FVKESK. Trimming took off 1 base at V and 5 bases at J, with 10 bases between the two ends. This CDR3 is built from 14 residues. CDR3: CASSQGSGGDTQYF. The CDR3 DNA sequence: TGTGCCAGCAGCCAAGGTTCTGGGGGAGATACGCAGTATTTT.

The table lists this clonotype with many counts. The V call is TRBV11-3, the J call TRBJ2-1; tentative D call: TRBD1 (6 bases). Trimming left V 5 bases short and J 2 bases short, with 16 bases between. Germline V gene lookup returns CDR1 SGHNT and CDR2 YENEEA. CDR3 length equals 16 residues. Written as DNA, the CDR3 is TGTGCCAGCAGCACCCGGGACCAGGGGACCTACAATGAGCAGTTCTTC. Residues: CASSTRDQGTYNEQFF.